One and the same sample provided the 30 T cell receptor beta chains below, sequenced in a study of blood T cell repertoires in COVID-19. Sequencing was performed with immunoSEQ multiplex PCR; in TCRdb, only in-frame clones are kept and a portion is missing. The sample lists 250,000 to 350,000 clones; around 89% were seen once. Sequenced material: PBMCs or T cells enriched from blood (not recorded which). The receptors stem from a woman between 45 and 60 years old who had recovered from COVID-19.

The J gene is TRBJ1-2, the V gene TRBV27; 7 nucleotides agree with TRBD1. Germline CDR1 and CDR2: MNHEY and SMNVEV (reference sequence). This CDR3 has 14 residues. CDR3 sequence reads: CASARSGTVSGYTF. In nucleotides, the CDR3 is TGTGCGAGCGCCCGCTCCGGGACAGTATCGGGCTACACCTTC.

The chain carries TRBV9 and TRBJ1-1, with D possibly being TRBD1 (5 bases). Per the germline V gene, CDR1 is SGDLS and CDR2 is YYNGEE. The CDR3 runs 14 residues. V lost 0 bases and J 0 bases, leaving 6 bases between the germline ends. The CDR3 sequence: CASSVGGVNTEAFF. The CDR3 region has the DNA TGTGCCAGCAGCGTAGGGGGCGTGAACACTGAAGCTTTCTTT.

The J gene is TRBJ1-5, the V gene TRBV6-5, with D uncertain. Germline CDR1 and CDR2: MNHEY and SVGAGI. CDR3 length equals 15 residues. V was pared by 0 bases and J by 0 bases, with 6 bases between. The CDR3 loop is CASSYSRHSNQPQHF. In DNA form, the CDR3 reads TGTGCCAGCAGTTACTCCAGGCATAGCAATCAGCCCCAGCATTTT.

The rearrangement links TRBV7-8 to TRBJ1-5; D is unclear. CDR1 SGHVS and CDR2 FQNEAQ come from the germline V gene. Trimming took off 5 bases at V and 0 bases at J, with 5 bases between the two ends. This CDR3 is 13 amino acids long. The CDR3: CASSQYSNQPQHF. CDR3 DNA sequence: TGTGCCAGCAGCCAATATAGCAATCAGCCCCAGCATTTT.

V gene TRBV28 combines with J gene TRBJ1-1; D may be TRBD1 (6 bases). This CDR3 contains 14 residues. Germline CDR1 reads MDHEN; CDR2 reads SYDVKM. V was clipped by 6 bases and J by 2 bases, with 13 bases between them. CDR3 DNA sequence: TGTGCCAGCAGCCTGGCAGGGGTTAACACTGAAGCTTTCTTT. Translation: CASSLAGVNTEAFF. The full variable domain, in which reference TRBV28 and TRBJ1-1 provide the parts outside the CDR3, is DVKVTQSSRYLVKRTGEKVFLECVQDMDHENMFWYRQDPGLGLRLIYFSYDVKMKEKGDIPEGYSVSREKKERFSLILESASTNQTSMYLCASSLAGVNTEAFFGQGTRLTVV.

Notes on this clone: Other DNA sequences from this sample encode an identical CDR3 as well. The rearrangement joins TRBV5-4 to TRBJ2-7, with 11 bases aligning to TRBD2. The junction had 5 bases not matched to a gene; V was cut back by 3 bases and J by 3 bases. Looked up from germline, CDR1 is SGHNT and CDR2 is YYREEE (reference sequence). The CDR3 is 15 amino acids. CDR3 coding DNA: TGTGCCAGCAGCTCAACTAGCGGGAGTATCTACGAGCAGTACTTC. It codes for CASSSTSGSIYEQYF.

The chain has TRBV5-6 and TRBJ2-1, with 8 bases that match TRBD2. Germline CDR1 and CDR2: SGHDT and YYEEEE. This CDR3 spans 16 amino acids. V was pared by 7 bases and J by 1 base, with 10 bases of the junction left unmatched. CDR3 bases: TGTGCCAGCCGTCTGGGCGGGAGGCCATCCTACAATGAGCAGTTCTTC. Translation: CASRLGGRPSYNEQFF.

V usage is TRBV5-1 and J usage is TRBJ2-1, with 7 bases aligning to TRBD2. The CDR3 is 17 amino acids. Germline V gene lookup returns CDR1 SGHRS and CDR2 YFSETQ. Trimming took 0 bases from V and 0 from J; bases not matched to a gene: 6. This chain's CDR3 is CASSLVSGGSSYNEQFF. The DNA of the CDR3 is TGCGCCAGCAGCTTGGTTTCGGGCGGGAGCTCCTACAATGAGCAGTTCTTC. The entire variable domain, with the rest obtained from reference TRBV5-1 and TRBJ2-1, is as follows: KAGVTQTPRYLIKTRGQQVTLSCSPISGHRSVSWYQQTPGQGLQFLFEYFSETQRNKGNFPGRFSGRQFSNSRSEMNVSTLELGDSALYLCASSLVSGGSSYNEQFFGPGTRLTVL.

The chain is built from TRBV11-1 and TRBJ2-1; 11 positions agree with TRBD2. The CDR3 covers 16 residues. V lost 4 bases, J lost 7 bases, and 9 bases stayed unmatched. Germline CDR1 is SGHAT and CDR2 is FQDESV (reference sequence). The CDR3 loop reads CASSSRLAGNLNEQFF. The DNA of the CDR3 is TGTGCCAGCAGCTCGAGACTAGCGGGAAACCTAAATGAGCAGTTCTTC.

The chain uses TRBV28 and TRBJ1-2; D call uncertain. Trimming took off 4 bases at V and 8 bases at J, with 23 bases between the two ends. Germline CDR1 is MDHEN and CDR2 is SYDVKM. The CDR3 runs to 16 residues. CDR3 sequence: CASSSLSRGRTAGYTF. The CDR3 DNA is TGTGCCAGCAGTTCCTTGAGTCGGGGAAGAACAGCCGGCTACACCTTC.

The chain recombines TRBV2 with TRBJ2-5; 8 nucleotides align to TRBD1. The CDR3 is 14 residues long. Germline loops: CDR1 SNHLY, CDR2 FYNNEI. The V segment lost 5 bases and the J segment 1 base; nucleotides outside the gene matches: 3. The chain's CDR3 is CASSRTGFQETQYF. CDR3 DNA: TGTGCCAGCAGTCGGACAGGGTTCCAAGAGACCCAGTACTTC.

This clone occurred once. This chain links TRBV19 with TRBJ2-2, with TRBD2 matching 11 bases. This CDR3 region has 17 residues. Germline V gene data show CDR1 as LNHDA and CDR2 as SQIVND (reference sequence). The V and J ends lost 3 bases and 6 bases, in that order; junction bases with no gene match: 9. DNA for the CDR3: TGTGCCAGTAGTATTGCTAGCGGGGGGCTGGCCGCCGGGGAGCTGTTTTTT. Its protein is CASSIASGGLAAGELFF.

This clone was detected once. V gene TRBV28 combines with J gene TRBJ2-1, with TRBD2 matching over 8 bases. V shed 1 base, J shed 6 bases, and the junction held 5 bases outside the gene matches. This CDR3 is 15 amino acids long. Germline-derived CDR1 and CDR2 are MDHEN and SYDVKM. The chain's CDR3 is CASSLSSGSINEQFF. The CDR3 nucleotides are TGTGCCAGCAGTTTATCCAGCGGGAGTATCAATGAGCAGTTCTTC. The full variable domain, rest sourced from reference TRBV28 and TRBJ2-1, is DVKVTQSSRYLVKRTGEKVFLECVQDMDHENMFWYRQDPGLGLRLIYFSYDVKMKEKGDIPEGYSVSREKKERFSLILESASTNQTSMYLCASSLSSGSINEQFFGPGTRLTVL.

This chain links TRBV29-1 with TRBJ1-2; D possibly corresponds to TRBD1 (6 bases). V was cut by 4 bases and J by 2 bases, with 11 bases left in between. The CDR3 runs to 13 residues. Germline V gene sequence: CDR1 SQVTM, CDR2 ANQGSEA. The CDR3 loop is CSVGDKHNYGYTF. CDR3 bases: TGCAGCGTTGGGGACAAACACAACTATGGCTACACCTTC.

The chain employs TRBV27 and TRBJ1-6, with 8 bases matching TRBD1. This CDR3 spans 17 amino acids. The germline CDR1 and CDR2 sequences are MNHEY and SMNVEV (reference sequence). After removal of 5 bases from V and 4 bases from J, the junction contained 10 bases not matched to a gene. DNA for the CDR3: TGTGCCAGCAGTCTCACCTGGGACAGGCTTTATAATTCACCCCTCCACTTT. Its protein is CASSLTWDRLYNSPLHF.

The rearrangement joins TRBV20-1 to TRBJ2-1; no clear D. The CDR3 runs to 10 residues. CDR1 and CDR2 from the germline V gene are DFQATT and SNEGSKA (reference sequence). V lost 1 base and J 10 bases, leaving 5 bases between the germline ends. Written as DNA, the CDR3 is TGCAGTGCTAGAGGAGGCGAGCAGTTCTTC. Amino acid sequence: CSARGGEQFF.

This clone was seen just once. The chain couples TRBV5-5 to TRBJ2-1; 11 nucleotides match TRBD2. V lost 4 bases to trimming and J lost 12 bases; unmatched junction nucleotides: 9. Per the germline V gene, CDR1 is SGHKS and CDR2 is YYEKEE (reference sequence). The CDR3 consists of 14 residues. CDR3 in amino acids: CASSLTGLAARQFF. The CDR3 DNA sequence: TGTGCCAGCAGCCTAACGGGACTAGCGGCAAGGCAGTTCTTC.

The sample holds one count of this clone. This rearrangement joins TRBV5-6 to TRBJ2-7; 8 bases line up with TRBD1. V shed 4 bases and J 3 bases; nucleotides not matched to a gene: 6. CDR3 size: 14 residues. From germline, CDR1 is SGHDT and CDR2 YYEEEE. The CDR3 sequence is CASSDSGTGYEQYF. The CDR3 DNA sequence: TGTGCCAGCAGCGACTCCGGGACAGGCTACGAGCAGTACTTC. The variable domain in full, completed from reference TRBV5-6 and TRBJ2-7, reads DAGVTQSPTHLIKTRGQQVTLRCSPKSGHDTVSWYQQALGQGPQFIFQYYEEEERQRGNFPDRFSGHQFPNYSSELNVNALLLGDSALYLCASSDSGTGYEQYFGPGTRLTVT.

The chain has TRBV19 and TRBJ2-6; 8 bases align to TRBD1. V trimming: 1 base; J trimming: 1 base; junction bases outside the gene matches: 6. The CDR3 has 18 residues. Germline-derived CDR1 and CDR2 are LNHDA and SQIVND (reference sequence). CDR3: CASSIVQGAESGANVLTF. CDR3 nucleotide sequence: TGTGCCAGTAGTATAGTCCAGGGGGCTGAATCTGGGGCCAACGTCCTGACTTTC.

This clone was picked up one time. V is TRBV10-2 and J is TRBJ1-1; D is undetermined. V was pared by 6 bases and J by 4 bases, with 15 bases between. Germline V gives CDR1 WSHSY, CDR2 SAAADI. This CDR3 has 14 residues. CDR3 residues: CASRAGSTFTEAFF. For the CDR3, the DNA is TGCGCCAGCAGAGCGGGGAGCACCTTCACTGAAGCTTTCTTT.

V is TRBV7-9 and J is TRBJ1-2; D gene uncertain. V gave up 1 base and J gave up 0 bases, with 6 bases separating them. This CDR3 is built from 14 residues. Looked up from germline, CDR1 is SEHNR and CDR2 is FQNEAQ (reference sequence). CDR3 in amino acids: CASSLDRANYGYTF. The CDR3 region has the DNA TGTGCCAGCAGCTTAGATCGGGCTAACTATGGCTACACCTTC.

The chain joins TRBV4-1 to TRBJ2-4; 14 nucleotides align to TRBD2. The CDR3 has 17 residues. Germline trimming cut 1 base from V and 4 bases from J; bases unmatched to any gene: 3. Germline V gene sequence: CDR1 MGHRA, CDR2 YSYEKL. This chain's CDR3 is CASSQGLAGGPKNIQYF. The CDR3 nucleotides read TGCGCCAGCAGCCAAGGACTAGCGGGAGGGCCTAAAAACATTCAGTACTTC.

The chain couples TRBV28 to TRBJ2-4; 7 bases agree with TRBD2. Germline assignment: CDR1 MDHEN and CDR2 SYDVKM. This CDR3 comprises 14 residues. With V trimmed by 3 bases and J by 2 bases, 1 base remained unmatched. The CDR3 DNA follows: TGTGCCAGCAGTTTGGGGGGGTCCAAAAACATTCAGTACTTC. Protein sequence: CASSLGGSKNIQYF. The whole variable domain, filled in from reference TRBV28 and TRBJ2-4, reads DVKVTQSSRYLVKRTGEKVFLECVQDMDHENMFWYRQDPGLGLRLIYFSYDVKMKEKGDIPEGYSVSREKKERFSLILESASTNQTSMYLCASSLGGSKNIQYFGAGTRLSVL.

The chain joins TRBV18 to TRBJ1-1; D is ambiguous. V was cut by 4 bases and J by 3 bases, with 12 bases left in between. The V gene's germline CDR1 is KGHSH and CDR2 LQKENI. The CDR3 covers 14 residues. CDR3 amino acids: CASSRAGRDTEAFF. CDR3 coding DNA: TGTGCCAGCTCACGCGCGGGAAGGGACACTGAAGCTTTCTTT.

V gene TRBV9 combines with J gene TRBJ2-3; TRBD1 agrees at 9 bases. Germline trimming cut 1 base from V and 2 bases from J; bases unmatched to any gene: 5. Germline assignment: CDR1 SGDLS and CDR2 YYNGEE. This CDR3 region has 16 residues. The CDR3, as DNA: TGTGCCAGCAGCGTATTCGGGACAGGGAACACAGATACGCAGTATTTT. Protein: CASSVFGTGNTDTQYF.

This sequence joins TRBV5-4 and TRBJ2-2; 8 nucleotides line up with TRBD1. CDR1 and CDR2 from the germline V gene are SGHNT and YYREEE (reference sequence). This CDR3 region has 15 residues. V gave up 4 bases and J gave up 6 bases; unmatched junction bases: 8. CDR3 DNA sequence: TGTGCCAGCAGCCCTGGACAGGGTGGACCCGGGGAGCTGTTTTTT. It is translated as CASSPGQGGPGELFF.

This clone was seen only a few times. The sample contains more than one DNA sequence encoding this CDR3. This rearrangement joins TRBV6-5 to TRBJ2-7; TRBD2 agrees at 13 bases. The V segment lost 4 bases and the J segment 4 bases; nucleotides outside the gene matches: 4. CDR1 and CDR2 (germline): MNHEY, SVGAGI. The CDR3 is made up of 15 amino acids. CDR3 protein: CASSSWTSGSYEQYF. The CDR3 DNA follows: TGTGCCAGCAGTTCCTGGACTAGCGGGAGTTACGAGCAGTACTTC.

The chain uses TRBV24-1 and TRBJ2-1; TRBD2 might be the D (5 bases). V lost 3 bases to trimming and J lost 2 bases, with 10 bases between them. The germline V gene encodes CDR1 KGHDR and CDR2 SFDVKD. CDR3 length: 15 amino acids. The CDR3 region has the DNA TGTGCCACCAGTGATCCCCCCGGGACCTACAATGAGCAGTTCTTC. It encodes CATSDPPGTYNEQFF.

This clone was observed a single time. This chain joins TRBV24-1 and TRBJ2-2; the match to TRBD1 covers 11 bases. Germline V CDR1 and CDR2: KGHDR, SFDVKD. The CDR3 has 16 amino acids. The V and J ends lost 5 bases and 7 bases, in that order; junction bases with no gene match: 8. The CDR3 nucleotides are TGTGCCACCAGTGCTGGGACAGGGGGGGTAAGCGGGGAGCTGTTTTTT. As protein: CATSAGTGGVSGELFF.

Here the CDR3 reads CASSLVRDYYNEQFF. The CDR3 DNA is TGTGCCAGCAGCTTAGTACGGGATTATTACAATGAGCAGTTCTTC. This chain connects TRBV7-2 to TRBJ2-1; D is possibly TRBD2 (5 bases). V lost 1 base and J lost 4, with 11 bases in between. Germline V gene lookup returns CDR1 SGHTA and CDR2 FQGNSA. CDR3 length: 15 residues.